Described below is a single T cell receptor beta chain sequence and its context. Its cognate antigen is unknown. Free of recent acute infections or vaccinations, the donors were healthy HIV-negative adults. This sample is part of a study of shared clonotypes between healthy human individuals. As handled by the study authors: ImmunoSEQ output held junction-only sequences without quality scores, so filtering differed. Assay: immunoSEQ multiplex PCR; the TCRdb copy retains only in-frame clones and omits some. Clone size and the V and J calls come from that table; the DNA yielded D and trimming. The table records some 690,000 clones, 90% of them present only once. The CDR3 extends over 13 amino acids. The junction had 6 bases not matched to a gene; V was cut back by 9 bases and J by 3 bases. Germline-derived CDR1 and CDR2 are LNHDA and SQIVND (reference sequence). General study results and limits: About 5% of naive CD4 clonotypes were shared across a few donors. Naive subsets generally exceeded memory subsets in estimated richness.

The specimen sequenced was memory CD8+ T cells from PBMCs. As for subset: CD45RO+ cells pooled with CCR7-negative TemRA cells. The source is a man younger than 35 in good health. Some clones in this sample may be carry-over from other donors' samples. This chain uses TRBV19 with TRBJ2-7, with 9 bases fitting TRBD1. CDR3 loop: CASGQGTNYEQYF. The CDR3 DNA reads TGTGCCAGCGGACAGGGGACAAACTACGAGCAGTACTTC.